This TCR beta chain is from a study of blood T cell repertoires in COVID-19. Study details: COVID-19 samples, acute and convalescent, were from the United States, Italy and Spain. Sample material is recorded as cDNA or gDNA derived from T cells, B-cell-depleted T cells, or PBMCs.

Germline CDR1 and CDR2: SNHLY and FYNNEI. Trimming took 7 bases from V and 7 from J; bases not matched to a gene: 10. This CDR3 has 16 amino acids. Per the original methods: Cell counts per sample came from amplifying reference gene primers. Measured with immunoSEQ multiplex PCR; TCRdb has only the in-frame clones, and not every one. Clone size and V and J calls were adopted from that table, with D and trimming inferred from the DNA. The sample consists of more than 60,000 clones, 75% to 85% of them appearing once. The source is a human donor in a cohort sampled during active COVID-19. Sequencing input: peripheral blood. V gene TRBV2 combines with J gene TRBJ2-1, with 13 bases that match TRBD2. CDR3 DNA: TGTGCCAGCACCCTCGTACTAGCGGGGGGGCCAAATGAGCAGTTCTTC. Translating it yields CASTLVLAGGPNEQFF. The variable domain in full, with the rest retrieved from reference TRBV2 and TRBJ2-1, is EPEVTQTPSHQVTQMGQEVILRCVPISNHLYFYWYRQILGQKVEFLVSFYNNEISEKSEIFDDQFSVERPDGSNFTLKIRSTKLEDSAMYFCASTLVLAGGPNEQFFGPGTRLTVL.